This T cell receptor beta chain was sequenced in a study of control samples from healthy donors and cancer patients. With 1 base removed from V and 4 bases from J, the gap between germline ends came to 4 bases. CDR3 length equals 11 residues. Germline assignment: CDR1 DFQATT and CDR2 SNEGSKA (reference sequence). The repertoire was sequenced with immunoSEQ multiplex PCR; TCRdb's copy has only in-frame clones and lacks some. The repertoire consists of 75,000 to 95,000 clones, with just over 90% occurring once and the leading ten covering about 4%. The chain joins TRBV20-1 to TRBJ1-2, with D unresolved. Specimen: blood. The TCR comes from a woman aged 18-29 years in good health. The CDR3 loop reads CSARGVYGYTF. In DNA, the CDR3 is TGCAGTGCTAGAGGAGTCTATGGCTACACCTTC.